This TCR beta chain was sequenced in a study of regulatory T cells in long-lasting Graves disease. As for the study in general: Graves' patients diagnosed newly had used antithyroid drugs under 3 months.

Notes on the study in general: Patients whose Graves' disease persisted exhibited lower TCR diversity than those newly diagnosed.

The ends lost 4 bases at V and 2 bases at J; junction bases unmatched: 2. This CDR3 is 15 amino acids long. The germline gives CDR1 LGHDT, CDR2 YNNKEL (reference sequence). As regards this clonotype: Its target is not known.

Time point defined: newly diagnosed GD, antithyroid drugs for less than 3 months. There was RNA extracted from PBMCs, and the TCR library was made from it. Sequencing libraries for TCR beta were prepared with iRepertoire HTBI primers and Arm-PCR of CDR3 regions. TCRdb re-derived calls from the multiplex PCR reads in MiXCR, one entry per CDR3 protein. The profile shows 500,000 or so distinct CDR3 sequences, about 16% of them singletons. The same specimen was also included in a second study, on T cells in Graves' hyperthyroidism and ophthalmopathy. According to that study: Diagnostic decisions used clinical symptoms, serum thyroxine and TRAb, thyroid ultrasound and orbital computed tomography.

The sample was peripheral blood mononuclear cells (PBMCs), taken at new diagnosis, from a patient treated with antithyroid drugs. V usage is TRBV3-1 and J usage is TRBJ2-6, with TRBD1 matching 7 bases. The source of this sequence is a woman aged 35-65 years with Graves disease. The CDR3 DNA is TGTGCCAGCAGCCCAGGGGGAGCTGGGGCCAACGTCCTGACTTTC. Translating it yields CASSPGGAGANVLTF. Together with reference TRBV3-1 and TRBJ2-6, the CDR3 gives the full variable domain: DTAVSQTPKYLVTQMGNDKSIKCEQNLGHDTMYWYKQDSKKFLKIMFSYNNKELIINETVPNRFSPKSPDKAHLNLHINSLELGDSAVYFCASSPGGAGANVLTFGAGSRLTVL.